This T cell receptor beta chain was sequenced for a study of blood T cell repertoires in COVID-19 (TCRdb year 2020). About the full investigation: Samples from collaborators originated in the United States, Italy and Spain and spanned both the acute and convalescent phases of COVID-19. The material from the prospective study consisted of cDNA or gDNA derived from T cells, B-cell-depleted T cells, or PBMCs. Subjects who had been exposed to COVID-19, were actively infected with it, or had recovered from it provided the deeply sampled blood TCRbeta repertoires that made up the dataset. A freely available public database, intended as a resource for researchers studying the immune response to SARS-CoV-2, is where the repertoires were released. Samples came from the ongoing ImmuneRACE study (first 160 participants) plus 1,254 subjects from 6 global collaborators. A de-identified subject ID, COVID-19 status, age in years and sex were almost always included in the sample metadata. Where available, HLA class I and class II types were taken from metadata supplied by the sample provider and were not determined by assay-based typing. Broader findings and caveats from the paper: Clinical and demographic metadata were provided uncurated, with the amount varying by source and participant.

The immunoSEQ Assay, a bias-controlled multiplex PCR, was used to amplify TCRbeta CDR3 regions from genomic DNA. The original pipeline was this. Nucleated cell counts per sample were estimated from amplification of reference gene primers within the assay. Sequence reads were collapsed and filtered to measure the absolute abundance of every unique TCRbeta CDR3 rearrangement. For each sample, productive Simpson clonality was calculated as the square root of Simpson's diversity index across productive rearrangements. The immuneACCESS repertoire file appears here via TCRdb, limited to in-frame rearrangements. These files lack a portion of the clones; in checked studies, under half of the deficit traces to unresolved V genes, and the cause of the others is not known. V, J and clone size are taken as reported in that table, and D and trimming were inferred from the DNA itself. The sample table lists under 300,000 clones, around 90% of them with a count of one. 1.5% to 2% of the sample is in the top ten clones.

Participants in the prospective study were aged roughly 18 to 89 years, lived in 20 to 30 United States geographic areas, and enrolled through a virtual design. In the prospective study, participants were assigned to cohorts based on the clinical history participants reported in a screening survey and a study questionnaire. For ImmuneRACE Cohort 3, a participant was defined as recovered based on two consecutive negative NP/OP PCR tests, clearance by a healthcare professional, or resolution of symptoms. In the prospective study, mobile phlebotomists collected whole blood, serum and a nasopharyngeal or oropharyngeal swab from each participant. Participants in the prospective study had the option to provide additional blood draws and questionnaires over an approximately 2-month period. Blood samples from the prospective study were shipped frozen or at room temperature prior to DNA extraction. As for this clone: This receptor's antigen is unknown. Nothing much larger sits one base from this clone, and base qualities are not available.

This receptor was taken from a woman aged 18-29 years who had recovered from COVID-19. Sequencing was done on a sample of PBMCs or T cells enriched from blood (not recorded which).

Here is the DNA: TGTGCCACCAGTGATTACAGGGGCCGGAATGAGCAGTTCTTC. Its translation is CATSDYRGRNEQFF. The V and J genes are TRBV24-1 and TRBJ2-1; TRBD1 aligns with 7 central bases. Taken from cysteine to phenylalanine, the CDR3 has 14 residues. The sequence is cut down to CDR3 DNA, 42 bases in frame from base 1. Reading the germline V gene gives CDR1 KGHDR and CDR2 SFDVKD. For this chain, trimming is 2 bases at the V end and 7 bases at the J end, and the number of junction bases without a gene match is 4.